The 8 T cell receptor beta chains given below trace back to one sample, sequenced in a study of OX40 agonist ivuxolimab in advanced cancers. Sequencing used immunoSEQ multiplex PCR; TCRdb keeps in-frame clones, though not all of them. The table has some 30,000 clones, roughly 82% seen once. This specimen consisted of CD4+ or CD8+ T cells sorted from blood, obtained in a trial of the OX40 agonist ivuxolimab. The receptor set was obtained from an adult with an advanced solid tumor such as melanoma, head and neck, liver or kidney cancer.

The genes are TRBV7-3 and TRBJ2-5; 7 bases are shared with TRBD2. Germline CDR1 is SGHTA and CDR2 is FQGTGA. Trimming at V came to 5 bases and at J to 5 bases, leaving 8 bases not matched to a gene. This CDR3 region has 14 residues. CDR3 coding DNA: TGTGCCAGCAGCCAATACGGGGGGATGGAGACCCAGTACTTC. Protein sequence: CASSQYGGMETQYF.

The sample holds one count of this clone. J is TRBJ2-1 and V is TRBV28; 9 nucleotides align to TRBD2. J lost 3 bases, V lost 7 bases, and 10 bases had no gene match. The germline V gene encodes CDR1 MDHEN and CDR2 SYDVKM. The CDR3 runs to 16 residues. CDR3 nucleotides: TGTGCCAGCAACCCTTGGCGGGAGGGGTACTACAATGAGCAGTTCTTC. Protein: CASNPWREGYYNEQFF.

This chain links TRBV5-6 with TRBJ1-1; D unclear. Germline-derived CDR1 and CDR2 are SGHDT and YYEEEE. With 5 bases removed from V and 0 bases from J, the gap between germline ends came to 8 bases. CDR3 length: 13 residues. CDR3 in amino acids: CASRLTLNTEAFF. As DNA, the CDR3 is TGTGCCAGCAGGCTCACCTTGAACACTGAAGCTTTCTTT.

The chain joins TRBV6-6 to TRBJ1-2, with 7 positions matching TRBD1. This CDR3 comprises 15 residues. With 5 bases clipped from V and 8 bases from J, the junction kept 14 bases outside the gene matches. The V gene's germline CDR1 is MNHNY and CDR2 SVGAGI (reference sequence). The CDR3 DNA sequence: TGTGCCAGCAGTCCCGTCGGGACAGCGGAATGGGGCTACACCTTC. Residues: CASSPVGTAEWGYTF.

The sample holds one count of this clone. This rearrangement joins TRBV5-4 to TRBJ1-1; 7 nucleotides match TRBD1. The CDR3 spans 12 residues. V lost 4 bases to trimming and J lost 8 bases; unmatched junction nucleotides: 5. CDR1 is SGHNT and CDR2 is YYREEE in the germline V gene (reference sequence). The CDR3 region has the DNA TGTGCCAGCAGCCCCAAGGGGGCGGAAGCTTTCTTT. This translates into CASSPKGAEAFF.

The rearrangement uses TRBV7-9 and TRBJ1-2, with unresolved D. The V gene's germline CDR1 is SEHNR and CDR2 FQNEAQ (reference sequence). V was trimmed by 1 base and J by 5 bases, leaving 2 bases between them. The CDR3 runs 11 residues. CDR3 loop: CASSLEYGYTF. Here the CDR3 DNA reads TGTGCCAGCAGCTTAGAATATGGCTACACCTTC.

This clone was detected once. V and J are TRBV5-5 and TRBJ2-1, with TRBD2 matching 9 bases. This CDR3 is built from 15 residues. Trimming removed 2 bases from V and 2 bases from J; junction bases left unmatched: 2. The germline CDR1 and CDR2 sequences are SGHKS and YYEKEE (reference sequence). The CDR3 reads CASSFSGGPYNEQFF. The CDR3 DNA reads as TGTGCCAGCAGCTTTAGCGGGGGACCCTACAATGAGCAGTTCTTC.

The rearrangement uses TRBV19 and TRBJ2-2; D perhaps matches TRBD1 (7 bases). Germline V lookup: CDR1 LNHDA, CDR2 SQIVND (reference sequence). Trimming took off 6 bases at V and 5 bases at J, with 16 bases between the two ends. The CDR3 length is 15 residues. CDR3 loop: CASRSRDSGTGELFF. For the CDR3, the DNA is TGTGCCAGTAGGTCTAGGGACAGCGGGACCGGGGAGCTGTTTTTT.